This entry concerns a single T cell receptor (beta chain). What it recognizes is unknown. With 60 Vbeta and 13 Jbeta primers, the PCR was carried out. Clones were read by immunoSEQ multiplex PCR, and TCRdb kept only the in-frame ones, dropping some. Of over 40,000 clones listed, about nine tenths were seen once; the top ten hold 8%. The data were taken from a study of cytomegalovirus exposure and HLA in healthy donors. From germline, CDR1 is SGHRS and CDR2 YFSETQ. The CDR3 is 14 residues long. The V segment lost 7 bases and the J segment 9 bases; nucleotides outside the gene matches: 8. Study-level findings and limits: The classifier was said to identify cytomegalovirus status with high specificity and sensitivity. Later genetic work tied a missense DCLRE1C variant to beta-chain V and J trimming. In a later analysis, the majority of CMV-associated beta chains seemingly showed HLA restriction. Sequencing likely produced, as an artifact, a cluster of highly shared sequence variants.

The sample consisted of PBMCs. This rearrangement joins TRBV5-1 to TRBJ2-1; 12 bases fit TRBD2. The source is a woman aged 40 to 50 in good health and CMV-seropositive. The CDR3 here is CASRTTSGSFEQFF. DNA of the CDR3: TGCGCCAGCCGAACGACTAGCGGGAGTTTTGAGCAGTTCTTC.